Described below is a single T cell receptor beta chain sequence and its context. The antigen remains undetermined. Germline V lookup: CDR1 SGHNT, CDR2 YENEEA. Trimming pared 0 bases from V and 3 bases from J, leaving 15 bases between. This CDR3 has 16 residues. Libraries were prepared by immunoSEQ multiplex PCR; TCRdb keeps only in-frame clonotypes and omits some of them. This sample yields around 140,000 clones, of which over 85% are seen a single time; approximately 1.5% belongs to the top ten. These data belong to a study of T cell responses to AZD1222 COVID-19 vaccine. Study findings and constraints: Possibly, clonal diversity was underestimated; donors were largely white British and included more females. Repertoire sampling was restricted to post-peak T cell response timepoints.

The chain combines TRBV11-3 with TRBJ2-7; D possibly corresponds to TRBD1 (5 bases). The origin of this receptor is an adult in good health. The sequences come from peripheral blood, collected on day 0 of AZD1222 vaccination. In DNA, the CDR3 is TGTGCCAGCAGCTTAGAGGAATGCAGGGTAAGCTACGAGCAGTACTTC. Translation gives CASSLEECRVSYEQYF. The entire variable domain, with the rest obtained from reference TRBV11-3 and TRBJ2-7, is as follows: EAGVVQSPRYKIIEKKQPVAFWCNPISGHNTLYWYLQNLGQGPELLIRYENEEAVDDSQLPKDRFSAERLKGVDSTLKIQPAELGDSAVYLCASSLEECRVSYEQYFGPGTRLTVT.